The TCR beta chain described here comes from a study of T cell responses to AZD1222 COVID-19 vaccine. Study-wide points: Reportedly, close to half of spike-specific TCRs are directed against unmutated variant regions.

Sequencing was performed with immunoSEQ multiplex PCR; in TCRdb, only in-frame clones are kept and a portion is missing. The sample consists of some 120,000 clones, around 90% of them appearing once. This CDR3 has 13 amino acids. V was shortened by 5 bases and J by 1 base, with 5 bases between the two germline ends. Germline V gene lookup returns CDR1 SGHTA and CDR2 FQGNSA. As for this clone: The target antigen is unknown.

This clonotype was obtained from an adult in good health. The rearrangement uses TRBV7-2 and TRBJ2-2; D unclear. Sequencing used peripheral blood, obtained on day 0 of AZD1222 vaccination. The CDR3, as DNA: TGTGCCAGCAGCATCAAGAACACCGGGGAGCTGTTTTTT. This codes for CASSIKNTGELFF.